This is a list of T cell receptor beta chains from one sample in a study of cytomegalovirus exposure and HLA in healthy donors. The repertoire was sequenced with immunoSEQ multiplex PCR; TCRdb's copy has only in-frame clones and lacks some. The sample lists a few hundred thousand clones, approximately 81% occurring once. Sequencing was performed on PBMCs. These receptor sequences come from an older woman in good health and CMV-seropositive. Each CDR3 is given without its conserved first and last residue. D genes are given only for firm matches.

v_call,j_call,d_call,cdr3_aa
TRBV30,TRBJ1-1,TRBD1,AWSVQGGAEAF
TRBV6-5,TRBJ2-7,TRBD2,ASSASGRQSEQY
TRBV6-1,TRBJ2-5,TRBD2,ASSDLREGETQY
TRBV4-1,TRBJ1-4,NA,ASSQERTKLF
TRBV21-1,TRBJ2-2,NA,ASMGNGSPTGELF
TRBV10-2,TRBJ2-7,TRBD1,ASSNPTGDPYEQY
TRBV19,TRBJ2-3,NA,ASSMLPRNLPDTQY
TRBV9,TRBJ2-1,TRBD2,ASSAQASGEQF
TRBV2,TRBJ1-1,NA,ASSEGGFTEAF
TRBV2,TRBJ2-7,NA,ASSRSGSSYEQY
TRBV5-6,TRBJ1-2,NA,ASSSGQPYGYT
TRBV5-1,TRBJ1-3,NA,ASRQASSGNTIY
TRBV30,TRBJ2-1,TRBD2,AWSPRTSGRAGEQF
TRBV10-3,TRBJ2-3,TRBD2,AIRRAGVDADTQY
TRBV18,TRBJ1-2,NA,ASSRDTNYGYT
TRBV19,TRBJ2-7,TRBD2,ASSISGGGTYEQY
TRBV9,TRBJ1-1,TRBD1,ASSTTGGLAEAF
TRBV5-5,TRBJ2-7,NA,ASSLAGSYEQY
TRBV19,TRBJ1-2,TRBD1,ASSMDRGGYGYT